These 21 T cell receptor beta chains share one sample of origin, sequenced in a study of cytomegalovirus exposure and HLA in healthy donors (dated by TCRdb to about 2017). The library was generated by the immunoSEQ multiplex PCR assay. The multiplex PCR relied on a mix of 60 forward primers for TCR Vbeta segments and 13 reverse primers for TCR Jbeta segments. TCRdb holds this immuneACCESS table with in-frame rearrangements only. Some clones are missing; in checked studies, unresolved V genes explain under half, and the rest has no known cause. The sample table contains 110,000 to 150,000 clones; only one count was recorded for 73% of them. Over 1% of the sample is in the top ten clones. The specimen was PBMCs. Receptor source: a woman between 40 and 50 years old in good health and CMV-seronegative.

The V and J genes are TRBV6-5 and TRBJ1-1; D call uncertain. Trimming pared 6 bases from V and 0 bases from J, leaving 11 bases between. Germline loops: CDR1 MNHEY, CDR2 SVGAGI. The CDR3 covers 14 residues. The CDR3 region has the DNA TGTGCCAGCAGACTAGCAACTCTGAACACTGAAGCTTTCTTT. It is translated as CASRLATLNTEAFF.

The chain carries TRBV11-2 and TRBJ1-3, with 7 bases that match TRBD1. V lost 5 bases to trimming and J lost 2 bases; unmatched junction nucleotides: 6. Germline V gene data show CDR1 as SGHAT and CDR2 as FQNNGV. The CDR3 is made up of 15 amino acids. The CDR3 nucleotides are TGTGCCAGCAGCCCCTCGACAGGGACTGGAAACACCATATATTTT. It translates to CASSPSTGTGNTIYF.

The chain couples TRBV9 to TRBJ2-1; TRBD2 might be the D (6 bases). CDR3 size: 16 residues. Trimming removed 0 bases at V and 7 bases at J, with 17 bases between. Germline assignment: CDR1 SGDLS and CDR2 YYNGEE. The chain's CDR3 is CASSVESSPRGNEQFF. The CDR3 DNA reads TGTGCCAGCAGCGTAGAATCCAGTCCACGGGGGAATGAGCAGTTCTTC.

The chain employs TRBV5-1 and TRBJ1-3; D not resolved. The V and J ends lost 0 bases and 2 bases respectively, with 6 bases between them. Per germline, CDR1 SGHRS and CDR2 YFSETQ. The CDR3 length is 14 residues. Here the CDR3 reads CASSLGVTGNTIYF. CDR3 nucleotide sequence: TGCGCCAGCAGCTTGGGTGTTACTGGAAACACCATATATTTT.

This chain joins TRBV28 and TRBJ1-5; 9 bases map to TRBD1. V shed 5 bases, J shed 3 bases, and the junction held 8 bases outside the gene matches. The CDR3 has 16 residues. Germline V gene lookup returns CDR1 MDHEN and CDR2 SYDVKM. CDR3 protein: CASSETGGHVNQPQHF. CDR3 coding DNA: TGTGCCAGCAGTGAAACAGGGGGCCATGTCAATCAGCCCCAGCATTTT.

V usage is TRBV7-9 and J usage is TRBJ2-7; 9 bases fit TRBD1. The V segment lost 5 bases and the J segment 2 bases; nucleotides outside the gene matches: 13. There are 17 residues in the CDR3. In germline, CDR1 is SEHNR, CDR2 FQNEAQ (reference sequence). The CDR3 sequence: CASSRTPGQGHPYEQYF. CDR3 coding DNA: TGTGCCAGCAGCCGGACCCCGGGACAGGGACACCCCTACGAGCAGTACTTC. The whole variable domain, filled in from reference TRBV7-9 and TRBJ2-7, reads DTGVSQNPRHKITKRGQNVTFRCDPISEHNRLYWYRQTLGQGPEFLTYFQNEAQLEKSRLLSDRFSAERPKGSFSTLEIQRTEQGDSAMYLCASSRTPGQGHPYEQYFGPGTRLTVT.

As concerns this clone: The same CDR3 arises from other DNA sequences in this sample as well. The chain has TRBV5-1 and TRBJ1-4; D may be TRBD1 (5 bases). This CDR3 is 15 amino acids long. Germline CDR1 and CDR2: SGHRS and YFSETQ. V lost 0 bases and J lost 0, with 6 bases in between. The CDR3 spells CASSLGGATNEKLFF. CDR3 nucleotide sequence: TGCGCCAGCAGCTTGGGGGGCGCAACTAATGAAAAACTGTTTTTT.

V gene TRBV6-1 combines with J gene TRBJ1-6; D remains ambiguous. V lost 0 bases and J lost 9, with 9 bases in between. CDR1 and CDR2 from the germline V gene are MNHNS and SASEGT. This CDR3 comprises 14 residues. The CDR3 spells CASSEALLGSPLHF. The DNA of the CDR3 is TGTGCCAGCAGTGAAGCGCTCCTCGGTTCACCCCTCCACTTT.

V is TRBV4-3 and J is TRBJ1-1; D ambiguous. CDR3 length equals 15 residues. V dropped 0 bases and J dropped 11 bases, with 19 bases sitting between them. CDR1 is LGHNA and CDR2 is YSLEER in the germline V gene. The chain's CDR3 is CASSQDSGGEVVAFF. The CDR3 DNA follows: TGCGCCAGCAGCCAAGATTCAGGTGGGGAGGTTGTCGCTTTCTTT.

This sequence joins TRBV28 and TRBJ2-3, with D hard to call. Germline V gene lookup returns CDR1 MDHEN and CDR2 SYDVKM. The length of the CDR3 is 11 residues. Trimming removed 8 bases from V and 1 base from J, with 4 bases in between. The CDR3 DNA reads as TGTGCCAGCGGGCGCACAGATACGCAGTATTTT. It yields the protein CASGRTDTQYF.

The chain uses TRBV18 and TRBJ1-2; D is unclear. This CDR3 region has 17 residues. V shed 1 base and J shed 0 bases, with 15 bases lying between them. CDR1 and CDR2 from the germline V gene are KGHSH and LQKENI. The CDR3 reads CASSPREAYSSNYGYTF. The CDR3 bases are TGTGCCAGCTCACCACGAGAGGCCTACTCCTCTAACTATGGCTACACCTTC.

The chain uses TRBV2 and TRBJ1-5; D is possibly TRBD1 (5 bases). The CDR3 covers 12 residues. Trimming removed 6 bases at V and 11 bases at J, with 14 bases between. Looked up from germline, CDR1 is SNHLY and CDR2 is FYNNEI. CDR3 nucleotide sequence: TGTGCCAGCAGGGCGGCGGGGGGGGCCCAGCATTTT. As protein: CASRAAGGAQHF.

As concerns this clone: The junction departs from germline at one end; a sequencing error may be responsible. Other nucleotide sequences from this sample produce the same CDR3. The CDR3 sequence: CASSQVWDRGTSHEKLFF. As DNA, the CDR3 is TGCGCCAGCAGCCAAGTGTGGGACAGGGGGACGTCCCATGAAAAACTGTTCTTT. V is TRBV4-1 and J is TRBJ1-4; TRBD1 aligns across 11 bases. The germline CDR1 and CDR2 sequences are MGHRA and YSYEKL. The CDR3 runs to 18 residues.

This clone was recorded a few times. The rearrangement joins TRBV5-4 to TRBJ2-3; a possible D gene is TRBD2 (5 bases). This CDR3 has 16 amino acids. Germline-derived CDR1 and CDR2 are SGHNT and YYREEE (reference sequence). Trimming took off 5 bases at V and 2 bases at J, with 18 bases between the two ends. The DNA of the CDR3 is TGTGCCAGCAGTGGGGAGCCGCTGGCCGTCACAGATACGCAGTATTTT. Encoded protein: CASSGEPLAVTDTQYF.

The chain is built from TRBV19 and TRBJ2-1; TRBD1 aligns across 7 bases. Germline V gene lookup returns CDR1 LNHDA and CDR2 SQIVND (reference sequence). V lost 5 bases and J lost 9; bases outside the gene matches: 4. The CDR3 is 12 residues long. CDR3 region: CASSATGSEQFF. CDR3 bases: TGTGCCAGTAGTGCGACAGGGAGTGAGCAGTTCTTC. Full variable domain (rest looked up from reference TRBV19 and TRBJ2-1): DGGITQSPKYLFRKEGQNVTLSCEQNLNHDAMYWYRQDPGQGLRLIYYSQIVNDFQKGDIAEGYSVSREKKESFPLTVTSAQKNPTAFYLCASSATGSEQFFGPGTRLTVL.

The rearrangement links TRBV9 to TRBJ2-7; 8 positions agree with TRBD1. The CDR3 length is 14 residues. CDR1 SGDLS and CDR2 YYNGEE come from the germline V gene. Trimming cost V 4 bases and J 2 bases; bases outside gene matches: 5. CDR3 bases: TGTGCCAGCAGCATTGGACAGGGTACCTACGAGCAGTACTTC. Translation gives CASSIGQGTYEQYF.

The chain employs TRBV7-6 and TRBJ1-1, with 8 bases fitting TRBD1. This CDR3 has 16 amino acids. V shed 5 bases and J 6 bases; nucleotides not matched to a gene: 14. Per the germline V gene, CDR1 is SGHVS and CDR2 is FNYEAQ. CDR3 DNA sequence: TGTGCCAGCAGCCCGAGGACAGGGACAGGAGGAGCTGAAGCTTTCTTT. It codes for CASSPRTGTGGAEAFF.

This rearrangement joins TRBV5-1 to TRBJ1-1; 7 bases line up with TRBD1. J gave up 1 base and V 0 bases, and 3 bases lay outside the gene matches. The V gene's germline CDR1 is SGHRS and CDR2 YFSETQ. This CDR3 is built from 15 residues. CDR3 amino acids: CASSLVGTENTEAFF. The DNA for the CDR3 is TGCGCCAGCAGCTTGGTAGGGACAGAGAACACTGAAGCTTTCTTT.

The chain recombines TRBV5-4 with TRBJ1-3, with no clear D. Trimming stripped 7 bases from V and 0 bases from J, with 11 bases between. This CDR3 region has 14 residues. Per germline, CDR1 SGHNT and CDR2 YYREEE (reference sequence). The CDR3 reads CASEDWSSGNTIYF. DNA for the CDR3: TGTGCCAGCGAGGATTGGAGCTCTGGAAACACCATATATTTT.

The chain couples TRBV4-2 to TRBJ2-1; 7 bases align to TRBD1. Germline V gene data show CDR1 as LGHNA and CDR2 as YNFKEQ. The trim removed 3 bases at V and 3 bases at J, leaving 8 bases unmatched. The CDR3 loop spans 16 amino acids. CDR3 bases: TGTGCCAGCAGCCAGGAAGACAGGGATTACTACAATGAGCAGTTCTTC. This translates into CASSQEDRDYYNEQFF.

This chain links TRBV9 with TRBJ1-2; a weak D match, TRBD1 (5 bases). CDR3 size: 14 residues. Germline assignment: CDR1 SGDLS and CDR2 YYNGEE. Trimming pared 1 base from V and 3 bases from J, leaving 10 bases between. CDR3: CASSVQGPYYGYTF. CDR3 DNA: TGTGCCAGCAGCGTACAGGGCCCGTACTATGGCTACACCTTC.